Presented here are 8 T cell receptor beta chains from one specimen sequenced in a study of T cells in tuberculosis. Sequenced by immunoSEQ multiplex PCR; TCRdb stores in-frame clones only, minus some. The sample lists more than 35,000 clones, nearly 95% occurring once. Sequenced input: PBMCs. Every receptor here comes from a donor aged 10-30 years with latent tuberculosis or without tuberculosis infection.

The chain carries TRBV7-7 and TRBJ2-1, with D maybe TRBD2 (5 bases). Germline V gene sequence: CDR1 SSHAT, CDR2 FNYEAQ (reference sequence). CDR3 size: 14 residues. The ends were cut back, 3 bases at V and 7 bases at J, with 13 bases in the middle. DNA for the CDR3: TGTGCCAGCAGCTTGGGCGGAGGACTTAATGAGCAGTTCTTC. Translation gives CASSLGGGLNEQFF.

V gene TRBV19 combines with J gene TRBJ1-1, with a tentative D call TRBD1 (6 bases). This CDR3 spans 16 amino acids. V was clipped by 7 bases and J by 3 bases, with 21 bases between them. Per the germline V gene, CDR1 is LNHDA and CDR2 is SQIVND (reference sequence). CDR3 residues: CASNRGYPISHTEAFF. The CDR3 bases are TGTGCCAGTAATAGGGGGTACCCCATCTCACACACTGAAGCTTTCTTT.

V usage is TRBV4-2 and J usage is TRBJ1-1, with D maybe TRBD1 (5 bases). Trimming shortened V by 0 bases and J by 0 bases, and 5 bases separated the two germline ends. Germline V gene lookup returns CDR1 LGHNA and CDR2 YNFKEQ. The CDR3 totals 14 residues. The CDR3 loop is CASSQDRVNTEAFF. CDR3 nucleotides: TGTGCCAGCAGCCAAGACAGGGTGAACACTGAAGCTTTCTTT.

The V and J genes are TRBV9 and TRBJ2-7, with TRBD2 matching over 7 bases. The CDR3 has 14 amino acids. The junction had 4 bases not matched to a gene; V was cut back by 2 bases and J by 2 bases. Germline V gives CDR1 SGDLS, CDR2 YYNGEE. DNA of the CDR3: TGTGCCAGCAGCGTGGGCGGGAGACCCTACGAGCAGTACTTC. Translating it yields CASSVGGRPYEQYF.

The rearrangement uses TRBV10-1 and TRBJ1-3; D is ambiguous. The CDR3 runs to 14 residues. Per the germline V gene, CDR1 is WNHNN and CDR2 is SYGVQD (reference sequence). V was pared by 4 bases and J by 0 bases, with 7 bases between. This CDR3 is CASSGESSGNTIYF. The CDR3 DNA is TGCGCCAGCAGTGGGGAGAGCTCTGGAAACACCATATATTTT.

CDR3 sequence (DNA): TGTGCCAGCAGCCCAGGGGGCGCCAACCATATGAACACTGAAGCTTTCTTT. This codes for CASSPGGANHMNTEAFF. This chain uses TRBV7-9 with TRBJ1-1; 8 nucleotides agree with TRBD1. The trim removed 5 bases at V and 0 bases at J, leaving 11 bases unmatched. Germline V gives CDR1 SEHNR, CDR2 FQNEAQ (reference sequence). The CDR3 sequence is 17 residues long.

The CDR3 nucleotides are TGTGCCAGCAGCTTGAGGACAGCATACAATGAGCAGTTCTTC. It specifies CASSLRTAYNEQFF. V gene TRBV7-8 combines with J gene TRBJ2-1; possibly TRBD1 for D (6 bases). CDR3 length: 14 residues. CDR1 is SGHVS, CDR2 FQNEAQ, per germline. With 3 bases removed from V and 4 bases from J, the gap between germline ends came to 10 bases.

CDR3 nucleotide sequence: TGTGCCAGCAGTTACAGGGAGAACACTGAAGCTTTCTTT. Translating it yields CASSYRENTEAFF. The chain couples TRBV27 to TRBJ1-1; a weak D match, TRBD1 (6 bases). Germline CDR1 reads MNHEY; CDR2 reads SMNVEV (reference sequence). The V gene lost 4 bases and the J gene lost 1 base, with 7 bases spanning the gap. The CDR3 loop spans 13 amino acids.